This T cell receptor beta chain was sequenced for a study of cytomegalovirus exposure and HLA in healthy donors. Whole-study results and caveats: TCR beta chains associated with HLA were, in a later analysis, more clonally expanded than equally common others.

Healthy bone marrow donors made up the donors. CDR1 SGHDT and CDR2 YYEEEE come from the germline V gene. V dropped 4 bases and J dropped 5; count of bases not matched to a gene: 3. The CDR3 is made up of 15 amino acids. The PCR contained 60 Vbeta and 13 Jbeta primers. Sequencing was performed with immunoSEQ multiplex PCR; in TCRdb, only in-frame clones are kept and a portion is missing. The sample has approximately 280,000 clones; approximately 90% are singletons. A remark on this clone: Its antigen is unidentified.

The genes are TRBV5-6 and TRBJ2-1, with 13 bases identical to TRBD2. Sample: PBMCs. The receptor was derived from a woman aged 18-30 years in good health and CMV-seronegative. The CDR3 spells CASSKGLAGDNEQFF. As DNA, the CDR3 is TGTGCCAGCAGCAAAGGACTAGCGGGGGACAATGAGCAGTTCTTC. Together with reference TRBV5-6 and TRBJ2-1, the CDR3 gives the full variable domain: DAGVTQSPTHLIKTRGQQVTLRCSPKSGHDTVSWYQQALGQGPQFIFQYYEEEERQRGNFPDRFSGHQFPNYSSELNVNALLLGDSALYLCASSKGLAGDNEQFFGPGTRLTVL.